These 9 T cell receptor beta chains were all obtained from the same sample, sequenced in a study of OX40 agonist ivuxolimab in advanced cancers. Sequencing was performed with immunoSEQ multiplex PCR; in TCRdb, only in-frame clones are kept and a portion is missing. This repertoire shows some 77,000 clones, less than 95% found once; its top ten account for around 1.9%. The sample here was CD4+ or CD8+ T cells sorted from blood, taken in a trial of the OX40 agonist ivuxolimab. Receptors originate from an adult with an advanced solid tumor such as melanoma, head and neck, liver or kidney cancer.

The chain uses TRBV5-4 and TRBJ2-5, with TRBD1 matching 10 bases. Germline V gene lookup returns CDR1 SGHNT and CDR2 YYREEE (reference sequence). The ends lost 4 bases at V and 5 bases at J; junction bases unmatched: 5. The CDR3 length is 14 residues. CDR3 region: CASSRDRGRETQYF. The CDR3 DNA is TGTGCCAGCAGCCGGGACAGGGGACGGGAGACCCAGTACTTC.

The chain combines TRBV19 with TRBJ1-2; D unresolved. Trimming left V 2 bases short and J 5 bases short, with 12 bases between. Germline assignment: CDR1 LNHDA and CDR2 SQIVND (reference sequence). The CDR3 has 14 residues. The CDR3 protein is CASSIYGSEYGYTF. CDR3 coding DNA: TGTGCCAGTAGTATATACGGATCCGAGTATGGCTACACCTTC.

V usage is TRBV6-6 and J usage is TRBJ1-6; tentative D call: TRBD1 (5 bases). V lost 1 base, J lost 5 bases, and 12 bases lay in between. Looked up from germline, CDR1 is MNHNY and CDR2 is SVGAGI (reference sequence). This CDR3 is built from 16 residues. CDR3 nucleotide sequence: TGTGCCAGCAGTTACTACCTTTCGGGGGATAATTCACCCCTCCACTTT. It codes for CASSYYLSGDNSPLHF.

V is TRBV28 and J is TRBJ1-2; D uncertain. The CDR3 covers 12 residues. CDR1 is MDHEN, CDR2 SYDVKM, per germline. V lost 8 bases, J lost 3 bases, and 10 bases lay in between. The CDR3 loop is CASQEAYYGYTF. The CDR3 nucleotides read TGTGCCAGCCAGGAGGCCTACTATGGCTACACCTTC.

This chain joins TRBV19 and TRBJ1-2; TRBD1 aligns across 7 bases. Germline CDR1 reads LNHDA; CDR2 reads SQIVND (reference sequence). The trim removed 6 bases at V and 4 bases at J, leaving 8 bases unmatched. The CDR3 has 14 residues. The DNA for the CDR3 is TGTGCCAGTAGCGATAACACAGGGGTCTATGGCTACACCTTC. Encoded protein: CASSDNTGVYGYTF.

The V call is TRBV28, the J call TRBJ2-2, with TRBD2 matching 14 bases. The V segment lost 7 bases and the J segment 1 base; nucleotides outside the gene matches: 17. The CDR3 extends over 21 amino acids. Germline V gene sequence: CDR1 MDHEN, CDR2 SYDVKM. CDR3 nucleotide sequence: TGTGCCAGCACCGGGACGGTGGGGACTAGCGGGAGAGGGGGGAACACCGGGGAGCTGTTTTTT. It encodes CASTGTVGTSGRGGNTGELFF.

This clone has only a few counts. The CDR3 region is CAISRTSGRVGNEQFF. The CDR3 coding sequence is TGTGCCATCAGTCGGACTAGCGGGAGAGTGGGCAATGAGCAGTTCTTC. The J gene is TRBJ2-1, the V gene TRBV10-3; TRBD2 agrees at 13 bases. CDR3 size: 16 residues. Germline V gives CDR1 ENHRY, CDR2 SYGVKD. Trimming removed 5 bases from V and 6 bases from J; junction bases left unmatched: 7.

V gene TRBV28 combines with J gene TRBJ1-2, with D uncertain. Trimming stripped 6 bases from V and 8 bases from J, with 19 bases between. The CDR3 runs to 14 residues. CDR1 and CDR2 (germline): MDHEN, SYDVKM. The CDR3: CASRPPRGLEGYTF. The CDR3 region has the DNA TGTGCCAGCAGACCCCCCAGAGGGTTGGAAGGCTACACCTTC.

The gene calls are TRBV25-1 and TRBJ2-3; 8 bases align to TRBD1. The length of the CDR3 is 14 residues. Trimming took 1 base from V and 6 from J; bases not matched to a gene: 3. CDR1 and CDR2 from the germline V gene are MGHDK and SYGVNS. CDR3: CASSESYRGDTQYF. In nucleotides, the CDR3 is TGTGCCAGCAGTGAATCCTACAGGGGGGATACGCAGTATTTT.